The present T cell receptor (beta chain) was sequenced within a study of cytomegalovirus exposure and HLA in healthy donors. 13 Jbeta primers and 60 Vbeta primers were used for the PCR. Here immunoSEQ multiplex PCR was the method, and the copy in TCRdb shows in-frame clones only, minus some. The table has fewer than 250,000 clones, about 80% seen once. The sample comprised PBMCs. The TCR was taken from a woman between 40 and 55 years old in good health and CMV-seronegative.

CDR3 in amino acids: CASSALTTNEKLFF. The CDR3 nucleotides read TGTGCCAGCAGTGCCCTTACAACTAATGAAAAACTGTTTTTT. This chain connects TRBV6-1 to TRBJ1-4; D is unclear. CDR3 size: 14 residues. With 4 bases removed from V and 0 bases from J, the gap between germline ends came to 6 bases. Germline CDR1 MNHNS, CDR2 SASEGT.